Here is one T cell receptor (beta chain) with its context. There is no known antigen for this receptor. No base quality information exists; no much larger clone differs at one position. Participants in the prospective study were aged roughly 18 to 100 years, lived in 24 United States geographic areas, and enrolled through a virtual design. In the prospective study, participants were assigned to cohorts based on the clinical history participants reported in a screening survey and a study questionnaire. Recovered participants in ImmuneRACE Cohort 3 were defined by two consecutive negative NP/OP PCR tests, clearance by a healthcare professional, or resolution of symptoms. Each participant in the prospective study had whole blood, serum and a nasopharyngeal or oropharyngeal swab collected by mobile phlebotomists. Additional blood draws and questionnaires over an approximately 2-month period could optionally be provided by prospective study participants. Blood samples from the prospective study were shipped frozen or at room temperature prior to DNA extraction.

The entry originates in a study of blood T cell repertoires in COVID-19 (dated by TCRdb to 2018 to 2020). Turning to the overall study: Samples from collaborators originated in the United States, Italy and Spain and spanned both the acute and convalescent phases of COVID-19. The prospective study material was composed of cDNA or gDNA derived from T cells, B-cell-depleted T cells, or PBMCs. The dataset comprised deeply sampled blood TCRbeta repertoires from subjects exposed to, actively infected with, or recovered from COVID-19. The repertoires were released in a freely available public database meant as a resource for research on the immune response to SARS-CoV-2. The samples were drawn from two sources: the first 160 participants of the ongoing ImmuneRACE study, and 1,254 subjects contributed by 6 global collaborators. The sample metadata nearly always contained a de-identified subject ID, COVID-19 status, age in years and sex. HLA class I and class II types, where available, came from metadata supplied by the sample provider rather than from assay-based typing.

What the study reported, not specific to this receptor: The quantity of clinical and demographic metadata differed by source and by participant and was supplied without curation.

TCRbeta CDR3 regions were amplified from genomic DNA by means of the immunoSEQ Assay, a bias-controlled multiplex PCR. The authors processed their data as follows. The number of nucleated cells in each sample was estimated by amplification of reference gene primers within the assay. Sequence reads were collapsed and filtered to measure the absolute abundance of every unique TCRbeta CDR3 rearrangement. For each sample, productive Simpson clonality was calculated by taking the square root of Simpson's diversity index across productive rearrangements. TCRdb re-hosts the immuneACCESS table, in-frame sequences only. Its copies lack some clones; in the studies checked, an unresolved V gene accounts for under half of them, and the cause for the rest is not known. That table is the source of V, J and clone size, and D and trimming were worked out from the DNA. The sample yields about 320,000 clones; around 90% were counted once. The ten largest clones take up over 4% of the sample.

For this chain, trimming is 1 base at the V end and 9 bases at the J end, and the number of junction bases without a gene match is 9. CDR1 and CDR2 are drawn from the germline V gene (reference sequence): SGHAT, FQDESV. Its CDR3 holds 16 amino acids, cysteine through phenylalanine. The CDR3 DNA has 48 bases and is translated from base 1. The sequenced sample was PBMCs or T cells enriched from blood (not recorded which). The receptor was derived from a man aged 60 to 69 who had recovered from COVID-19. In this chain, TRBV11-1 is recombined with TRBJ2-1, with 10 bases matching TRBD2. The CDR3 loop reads CASSLEGLASSGEQFF. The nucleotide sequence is TGTGCCAGCAGCTTAGAGGGACTAGCGAGCTCCGGTGAGCAGTTCTTC.